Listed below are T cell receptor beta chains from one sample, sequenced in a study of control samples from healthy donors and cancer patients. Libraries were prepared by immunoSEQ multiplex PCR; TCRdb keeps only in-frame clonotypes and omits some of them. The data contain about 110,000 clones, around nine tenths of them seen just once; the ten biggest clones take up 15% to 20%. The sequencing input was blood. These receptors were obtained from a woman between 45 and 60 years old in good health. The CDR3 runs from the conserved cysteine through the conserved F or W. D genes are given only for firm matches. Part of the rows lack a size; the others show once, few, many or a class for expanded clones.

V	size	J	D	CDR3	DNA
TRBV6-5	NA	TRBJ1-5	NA	CASSYSSREPQHF	TGTGCCAGCAGTTACTCGAGTAGGGAGCCCCAGCATTTT
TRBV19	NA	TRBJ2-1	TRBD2	CASSLLAGERNEQFF	TGTGCCAGTAGTTTACTAGCGGGAGAGCGCAATGAGCAGTTCTTC
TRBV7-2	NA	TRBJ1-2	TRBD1	CASSLEFAGQGDYTF	TGTGCCAGCAGCTTAGAATTTGCGGGACAGGGTGACTACACCTTC
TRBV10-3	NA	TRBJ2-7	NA	CAISEGTRSYEQYF	TGTGCCATCAGTGAGGGGACACGTTCCTACGAGCAGTACTTC
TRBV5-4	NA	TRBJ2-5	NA	CASSSRGGHQRTQYF	TGTGCCAGCAGCTCGAGGGGAGGACACCAGCGGACCCAGTACTTC
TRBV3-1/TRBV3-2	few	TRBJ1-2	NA	CASSRRNQGGYTF	TGTGCCAGCAGCCGCAGAAACCAGGGTGGCTACACCTTC
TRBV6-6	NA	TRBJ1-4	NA	CASSYGGVRGSEKLFF	TGTGCCAGCAGTTATGGGGGCGTGAGAGGAAGTGAAAAACTGTTTTTT
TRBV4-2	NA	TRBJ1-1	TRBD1	CASSRRKGQGADTEAFF	TGTGCCAGCAGCAGACGGAAGGGACAGGGGGCGGACACTGAAGCTTTCTTT
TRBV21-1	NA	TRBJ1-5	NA	CASSKEQGLGRINNQPQHF	TGTGCCAGCAGCAAGGAACAGGGGCTGGGGAGAATAAACAATCAGCCCCAGCATTTT
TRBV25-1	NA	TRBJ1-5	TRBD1	CASSETGGNQPQHF	TGTGCCAGCAGTGAGACAGGGGGCAATCAGCCCCAGCATTTT
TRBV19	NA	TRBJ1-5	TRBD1	CASSIDQAGGNQPQHF	TGTGCCAGTAGTATAGATCAGGCAGGGGGGAATCAGCCCCAGCATTTT
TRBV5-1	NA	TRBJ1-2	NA	CASSLATDYTF	TGCGCCAGCAGCTTGGCCACCGATTACACCTTC
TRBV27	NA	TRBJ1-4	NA	CASSFGPGAGELFF	TGTGCCAGCAGTTTTGGACCGGGGGCAGGGGAACTGTTTTTT
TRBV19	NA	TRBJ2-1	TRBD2	CASSLPGTSGGTFSYNEQFF	TGTGCCAGTAGTCTACCCGGGACTAGCGGGGGGACCTTCTCCTACAATGAGCAGTTCTTC
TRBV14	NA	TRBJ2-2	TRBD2	CASSPRLAGGGGELFF	TGTGCCAGCAGCCCCCGACTAGCGGGAGGAGGCGGGGAGCTGTTTTTT
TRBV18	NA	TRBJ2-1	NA	CASSPIRRPYTNNEQFF	TGTGCCAGCTCACCCATTCGGCGGCCCTACACCAACAATGAGCAGTTCTTC
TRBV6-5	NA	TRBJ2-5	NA	CASTDGGETQYF	TGTGCCAGCACCGATGGAGGGGAGACCCAGTACTTC
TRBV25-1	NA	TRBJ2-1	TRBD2	CASSGGLAPYINEQFF	TGTGCCAGCAGTGGTGGACTAGCGCCTTACATCAATGAGCAGTTCTTC
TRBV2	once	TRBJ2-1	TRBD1	CASHRDSSYNEQFF	TGTGCCAGCCATCGGGACAGCTCCTACAATGAGCAGTTCTTC
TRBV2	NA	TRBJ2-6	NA	CASLSEPGGLSGANVLTF	TGTGCCAGCCTGAGCGAACCCGGGGGCCTCTCTGGGGCCAACGTCCTGACTTTC
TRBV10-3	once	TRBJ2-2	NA	CAISAPGSTGELFF	TGTGCCATCAGTGCCCCTGGGAGTACCGGGGAGCTGTTTTTT
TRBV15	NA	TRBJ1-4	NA	CATSRDRSRGGEKLFF	TGTGCCACCAGCAGAGATCGTTCAAGGGGAGGTGAAAAACTGTTTTTT
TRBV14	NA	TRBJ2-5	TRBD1	CASSHGTGSGLQETQYF	TGTGCCAGCAGCCACGGGACAGGCAGCGGACTCCAAGAGACCCAGTACTTC
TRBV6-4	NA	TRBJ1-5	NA	CASSAGGGSQPQHF	TGTGCCAGCAGTGCCGGAGGGGGTAGTCAGCCCCAGCATTTT
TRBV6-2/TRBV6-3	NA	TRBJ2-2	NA	CASSYKWQTFRAGELFF	TGTGCCAGCAGTTACAAGTGGCAGACATTCCGGGCCGGGGAGCTGTTTTTT
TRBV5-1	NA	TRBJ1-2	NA	CASSLSAGRLDGYTF	TGCGCCAGCAGCCTCTCAGCGGGAAGACTTGATGGCTACACCTTC
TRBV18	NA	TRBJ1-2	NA	CASSPPGRAESGYTF	TGTGCCAGCTCACCACCGGGCAGGGCGGAATCCGGCTACACCTTC
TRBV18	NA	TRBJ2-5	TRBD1	CASSPSGTVFQETQYF	TGTGCCAGCTCACCCTCCGGGACAGTTTTTCAAGAGACCCAGTACTTC
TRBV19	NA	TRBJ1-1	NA	CASSILNGNTEAFF	TGTGCCAGTAGTATTCTCAACGGGAACACTGAAGCTTTCTTT
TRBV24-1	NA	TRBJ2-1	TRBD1	CATSDLGQVVQFF	TGTGCCACCAGTGATCTCGGACAGGTTGTGCAGTTCTTC
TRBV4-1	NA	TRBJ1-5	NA	CASSQDPGTSNQPQHF	TGCGCCAGCAGCCAAGATCCCGGGACTAGCAATCAGCCCCAGCATTTT
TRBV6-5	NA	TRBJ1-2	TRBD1	CAGTGQLNYGYTF	TGTGCCGGAACGGGACAGCTAAACTATGGCTACACCTTC
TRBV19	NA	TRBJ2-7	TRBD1	CATRRGQIYEQYF	TGTGCCACCCGACGGGGACAGATTTACGAGCAGTACTTC
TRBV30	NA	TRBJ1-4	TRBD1	CAWSGTGVGEKLFF	TGTGCCTGGAGTGGGACAGGGGTGGGTGAAAAACTGTTTTTT
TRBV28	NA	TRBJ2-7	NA	CASSLGGTESYEQYF	TGTGCCAGCAGTTTAGGGGGAACTGAGTCCTACGAGCAGTACTTC
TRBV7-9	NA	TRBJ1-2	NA	CASSLNSQLNGYTF	TGTGCCAGCAGCTTGAACAGTCAGCTAAACGGCTACACCTTC
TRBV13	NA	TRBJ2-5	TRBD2	CASSVLAGGPTQETQYF	TGTGCCAGCAGCGTACTAGCGGGGGGACCTACCCAAGAGACCCAGTACTTC
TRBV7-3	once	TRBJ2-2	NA	CASRRDANTGELFF	TGTGCCAGCCGACGGGACGCGAACACCGGGGAGCTGTTTTTT
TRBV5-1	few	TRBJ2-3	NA	CASSLASDTQYF	TGCGCCAGCAGCTTGGCCTCAGATACGCAGTATTTT
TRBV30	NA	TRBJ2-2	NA	CATRGGGGTGELFF	TGTGCCACAAGGGGGGGCGGAGGCACCGGGGAGCTGTTTTTT
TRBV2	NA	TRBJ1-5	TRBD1	CASRGDLGQGARSTQHF	TGTGCCAGCAGGGGGGATCTGGGACAGGGGGCCAGATCGACCCAGCATTTT
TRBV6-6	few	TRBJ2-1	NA	CASSYPQEGNEQFF	TGTGCCAGCAGTTACCCCCAGGAGGGGAATGAGCAGTTCTTC
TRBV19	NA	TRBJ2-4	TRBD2	CASRLAGEQYF	TGTGCCAGCAGACTAGCGGGAGAACAGTACTTC
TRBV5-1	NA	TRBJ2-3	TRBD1	CASSSKPGTGVRDTQYF	TGCGCCAGCAGCTCCAAACCCGGGACAGGGGTTAGAGATACGCAGTATTTT
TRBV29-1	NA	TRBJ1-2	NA	CSLSGTLNYGYTF	TGCAGCCTCTCCGGGACGTTAAACTATGGCTACACCTTC
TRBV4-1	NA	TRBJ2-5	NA	CASSRLRGVAAQETQYF	TGCGCCAGCAGCCGGCTCAGAGGGGTAGCGGCCCAAGAGACCCAGTACTTC
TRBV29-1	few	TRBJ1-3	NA	CSVVVPSGNTIYF	TGCAGCGTTGTAGTTCCCTCTGGAAACACCATATATTTT
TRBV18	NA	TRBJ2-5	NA	CASKLLGYQETQYF	TGTGCCAGCAAACTTCTGGGGTACCAAGAGACCCAGTACTTC
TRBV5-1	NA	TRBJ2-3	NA	CASSLDREIDTQYF	TGCGCCAGCAGCTTGGACCGGGAGATAGATACGCAGTATTTT
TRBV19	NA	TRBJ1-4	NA	CASSILYRDAVEKLFF	TGTGCCAGTAGTATCCTCTACCGGGACGCCGTGGAAAAACTGTTTTTT
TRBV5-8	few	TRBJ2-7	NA	CASSLGTPGAWEQYF	TGTGCCAGCAGCTTGGGGACGCCCGGTGCGTGGGAGCAGTACTTC
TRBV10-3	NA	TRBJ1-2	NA	CAISGDIVRGYTF	TGTGCCATCAGTGGAGACATAGTCCGGGGCTACACCTTC
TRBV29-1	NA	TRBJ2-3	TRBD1	CSTEARDRFTDTQYF	TGCAGCACTGAGGCACGGGACAGGTTCACAGATACGCAGTATTTT
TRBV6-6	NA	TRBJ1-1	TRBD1	CASSYAETGSTEAFF	TGTGCCAGCAGTTACGCCGAGACAGGGTCAACTGAAGCTTTCTTT
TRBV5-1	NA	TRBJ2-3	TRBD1	CASSVGTGGTDTQYF	TGCGCCAGCAGCGTCGGGACAGGGGGCACAGATACGCAGTATTTT
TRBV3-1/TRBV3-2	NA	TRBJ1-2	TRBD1	CASSRTTGRDGYTF	TGTGCCAGCAGCCGGACGACAGGGCGGGATGGCTACACCTTC